What follows describes a single TCR beta chain. This sample stems from a study of blood T cell repertoires in COVID-19. Study overall: COVID-19 samples, acute and convalescent, were from the United States, Italy and Spain. The analysed material was cDNA or gDNA that came from T cells, B-cell-depleted T cells, or PBMCs.

In the study's own analysis: From reference gene primer amplification, estimates of nucleated cell counts were derived. Profiling relied on immunoSEQ multiplex PCR, and the TCRdb table lists in-frame clones only, not all of them. V and J calls and clone size are as listed in that table; D and trimming were resolved from the DNA. The table lists tens of thousands of clones, 65% to 90% of them singletons, with about half in the top ten. The ends lost 7 bases at V and 8 bases at J; junction bases unmatched: 8. The CDR3 consists of 13 residues. Germline CDR1 is SNHLY and CDR2 is FYNNEI. Sequencing was performed on peripheral blood. This chain uses TRBV2 with TRBJ2-1; 7 positions match TRBD2. This receptor was taken from a man between 65 and 80 years old with acute or convalescent COVID-19. The CDR3 nucleotides are TGTGCCAGCAACCTCGACGGACTAGATGAGCAGTTCTTC. Protein: CASNLDGLDEQFF. The complete variable domain, with remaining parts taken from reference TRBV2 and TRBJ2-1, reads EPEVTQTPSHQVTQMGQEVILRCVPISNHLYFYWYRQILGQKVEFLVSFYNNEISEKSEIFDDQFSVERPDGSNFTLKIRSTKLEDSAMYFCASNLDGLDEQFFGPGTRLTVL.